This T cell receptor (beta chain) was sequenced for a study of T cells after yellow fever vaccination. Study results and limitations: A limited proportion of clonotypes was detected within both the CD4 and CD8 compartments. When the response was secondary, it was weaker but reached its peak faster, day 5 versus 15. FACS-sorted repertoires might harbor abundant contaminating clonotypes from the bulk population.

The 5'RACE template-switching step produced TCR cDNA and added a universal primer site and UMIs. MiXCR, applied by TCRdb to the 5' RACE reads, yields one record per CDR3 protein. Seen here are 230,000 or so distinct CDR3 sequences, around 6.7% observed once, and the top ten hold 0.85% to 1.2%. CDR1 is KGHDR and CDR2 is SFDVKD in the germline V gene. Between the trimmed V and J ends, which lost 2 bases and 5 bases, there was a span of 17 bases. The CDR3 consists of 16 residues. This clonotype has more than one count but fewer than ten. The antigen is not known. The TCR was taken from a young man who received the YFV17D yellow fever vaccine. This specimen was CD4+ T cells sorted from PBMCs, taken on the day of the yellow fever booster vaccination. This chain links TRBV24-1 with TRBJ2-5, with D perhaps TRBD1 or TRBD2 (5 bases each). CDR3 sequence: CATSDSLSGTRETQYF. The CDR3, as DNA: TGTGCCACCAGTGATTCACTGTCGGGGACGCGGGAGACCCAGTACTTC.